This paragraph covers one T cell receptor (beta chain) sequence. This clone's antigen is unknown. No quality values exist for individual bases; no much larger clone is one base distant. This sample is drawn from a study of STAT3 mutations in large granular lymphocyte leukemia (dated by TCRdb to about 2019). For the wider study: Roughly half of the T-LGLL patients who were sequenced longitudinally carried canonical activating STAT3 mutations. Patients with T-cell large granular lymphocyte leukemia underwent serial deep sequencing of TCRbeta CDR3 and STAT3 to reconstruct clonal hierarchy and dynamics. Over half of the T-LGLL patients were given one or more immunosuppressive therapy regimens, and roughly 40% of the treated patients had a hematologic response. Each patient was sequenced at an average of about 3.6 time points, ranging from 2 to 8 samplings. From an initial cohort of hundreds of LGL patients, roughly 20 representative T-LGLL cases were chosen for longitudinal sequencing of TCRbeta and STAT3. As controls, the study also included longitudinal sequencing of a couple of patients with natural killer LGL leukemia. Overall study outcomes, separate from this receptor: Because no samples were available when a clone first appeared, clonal expansion was inferred from samplings taken at other points. In several patients, dominant TCR clone burden exceeded STAT3 mutant burden, suggesting STAT3 mutation arose secondarily within a pre-expanded clone. At least one immunodominant TCRbeta clonotype was identified in every T-LGLL patient, and multiple immunodominant subclonotypes were identified in about half of the T-LGLL patients. In 6 of 18 patients, TCR clonotype switching occurred after therapy, and every newly emerging clone was STAT3 wild type. Since codominant clonotypes persisted in some patients, a small but highly pathogenic clone may have gone undetected. Variable intervals between samplings and differing treatment regimens complicated linking therapy response to changes in TCR clonal burden.

Looking up the germline V gene (reference sequence) yields CDR1 SEHNR and CDR2 FQNEAQ. Counted from cysteine to phenylalanine, this CDR3 has 14 amino acids. This entry keeps only the CDR3 DNA: 42 bases, framed from base 1. A distance of 15 bases separates the germline ends of V and J, which lose 5 bases and 5 bases respectively. DNA was extracted from blood mononuclear cells, and the same DNA was used for both TCR and STAT3 sequencing. TCRbeta libraries were sequenced on an Illumina MiSeq, averaging roughly 40,000 productive templates per sample. Using multiplex PCR amplification, the immunoSEQ assay generated the TCRbeta CDR3 libraries. The original methods were these. Following a previously defined approach, repertoire diversity was calculated, and values close to 0 point to extremely monoclonal samples. The table was pulled from immuneACCESS by TCRdb, which kept in-frame rearrangements only. Such tables lose some clones; where checked, under half of the loss comes from unresolved V genes, and the rest has no known cause. V and J calls and clone size are copied from that table; D and trimming were computed from the DNA. The sample table contains some 5,400 clones; only one count was recorded for about 94% of them. The ten top clones hold approximately 33% of the sample.

The TCR was taken from a man between 60 and 75 years old with T-cell large granular lymphocyte leukemia. Some clones in this sample may be carry-over from other donors' samples. The age is the age at diagnosis. The rearranged segments are TRBV7-9 and TRBJ1-1, with TRBD1 as a weak D call on 6 bases. The sample consisted of peripheral blood mononuclear cells. The CDR3 loop reads CASSPGSQGTEAFF. DNA sequence: TGTGCCAGCAGCCCTGGGAGCCAGGGGACTGAAGCTTTCTTT.